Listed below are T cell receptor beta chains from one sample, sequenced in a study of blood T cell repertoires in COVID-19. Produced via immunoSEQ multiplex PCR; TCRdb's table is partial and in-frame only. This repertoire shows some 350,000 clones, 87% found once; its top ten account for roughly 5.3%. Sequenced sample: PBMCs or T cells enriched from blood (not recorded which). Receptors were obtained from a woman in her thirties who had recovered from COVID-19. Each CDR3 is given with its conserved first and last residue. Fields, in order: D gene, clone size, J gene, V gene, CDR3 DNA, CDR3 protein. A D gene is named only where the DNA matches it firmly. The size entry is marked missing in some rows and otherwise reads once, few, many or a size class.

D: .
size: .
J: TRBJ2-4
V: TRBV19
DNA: TGTGCCAGTAGTCTCGCGGGGGCAAACATTCAGTACTTC
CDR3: CASSLAGANIQYF

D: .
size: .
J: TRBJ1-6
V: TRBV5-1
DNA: TGCGCCAGCAAGCTTGGGGTTAGCGGGCTAAGGTCACCCCTCCACTTT
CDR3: CASKLGVSGLRSPLHF

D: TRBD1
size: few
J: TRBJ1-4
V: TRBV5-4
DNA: TGTGCCAGCAGCCGGGACAGGGGTGGCGAAAAACTGTTTTTT
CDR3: CASSRDRGGEKLFF

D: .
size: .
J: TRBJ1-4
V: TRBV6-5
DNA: TGTGCCAGCAGTTACCAATTTCGGGACCTAAGCGGGAAACTGTTTTTT
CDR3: CASSYQFRDLSGKLFF

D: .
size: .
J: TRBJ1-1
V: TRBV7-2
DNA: TGTGCCAGCAGCCCCTCCCGACTGATGAACACTGAAGCTTTCTTT
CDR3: CASSPSRLMNTEAFF

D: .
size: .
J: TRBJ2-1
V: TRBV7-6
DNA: TGTGCCAGCAGCCCCAGTGGGGGCGGCCACTACAATGAGCAGTTCTTC
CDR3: CASSPSGGGHYNEQFF

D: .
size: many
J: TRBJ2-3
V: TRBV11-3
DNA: TGTGCCAGCTCGGTGGGGGGAGACTACACAGATACGCAGTATTTT
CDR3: CASSVGGDYTDTQYF

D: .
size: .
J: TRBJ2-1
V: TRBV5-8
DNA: TGTGCCAGCAGCTTAATTCAGGGGTCAGGTGAGCAGTTCTTC
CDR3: CASSLIQGSGEQFF

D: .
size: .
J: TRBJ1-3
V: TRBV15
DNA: TGTGCCACCAGCAGAGGGCAGGGAAACGGAAACACCATATATTTT
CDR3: CATSRGQGNGNTIYF

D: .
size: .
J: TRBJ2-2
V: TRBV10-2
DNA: TGCGCCAGCAGTGAGTCGCCCAGGGAGGTTGGAACCGGGGAGCTGTTTTTT
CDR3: CASSESPREVGTGELFF

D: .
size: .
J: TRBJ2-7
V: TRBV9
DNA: TGTGCCAGCAGCCTCCACCCTGGGGGCCCGTACGAGCAGTACTTC
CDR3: CASSLHPGGPYEQYF

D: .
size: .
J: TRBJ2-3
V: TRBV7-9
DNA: TGTGCCAGCAGCCTCAGGACAGAAACTAGCACAGATACGCAGTATTTT
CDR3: CASSLRTETSTDTQYF

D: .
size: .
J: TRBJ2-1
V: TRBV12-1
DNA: .
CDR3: CASRVGRGTRKTYNEQFF

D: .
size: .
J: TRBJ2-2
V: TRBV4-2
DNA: TGTGCCAGCAGCCAAGATCCGGGCAGGGTCGACACCGGGGAGCTGTTTTTT
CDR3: CASSQDPGRVDTGELFF

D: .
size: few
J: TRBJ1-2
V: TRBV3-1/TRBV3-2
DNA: TGTGCCAGCAGCCAAGGAAGGCAGGGCGGACAATATGGCTACACCTTC
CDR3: CASSQGRQGGQYGYTF

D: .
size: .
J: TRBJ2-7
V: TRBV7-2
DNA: TGTGCCAGCAGCTTAGACTCCGGAGACTACGAGCAGTACTTC
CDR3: CASSLDSGDYEQYF

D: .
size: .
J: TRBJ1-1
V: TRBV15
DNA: TGTGCCACCAGCAGAGATCCCCCCGGGATCACTGAAGCTTTCTTT
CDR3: CATSRDPPGITEAFF

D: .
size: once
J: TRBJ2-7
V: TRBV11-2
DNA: TGTGCCAGCAGCTCTAGGGGGGGACGGGACCTCTACGAGCAGTACTTC
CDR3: CASSSRGGRDLYEQYF

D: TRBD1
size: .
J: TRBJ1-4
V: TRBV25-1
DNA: TGTGCCAGCAGTACCGACAGGGTGGGTGAAAAACTGTTTTTT
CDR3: CASSTDRVGEKLFF

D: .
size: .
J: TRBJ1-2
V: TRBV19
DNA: TGTGCCAGTAGTCCGGGTTTGGATGGCTACACCTTC
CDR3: CASSPGLDGYTF

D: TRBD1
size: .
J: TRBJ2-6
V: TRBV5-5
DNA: TGTGCCAGCAGCTTTTCGCCGGGACAGGGGGCTAGGGCTGGGGCCAACGTCCTGACTTTC
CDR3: CASSFSPGQGARAGANVLTF

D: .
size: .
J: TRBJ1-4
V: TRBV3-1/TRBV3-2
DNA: TGTGCCAGCAGCCAGGGAGGCGGTAATGAAAAACTGTTTTTT
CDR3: CASSQGGGNEKLFF

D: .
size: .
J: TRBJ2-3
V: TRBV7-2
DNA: TGTGCCAGCAGGAACGGAGGGCGCACTACAGATACGCAGTATTTT
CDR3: CASRNGGRTTDTQYF

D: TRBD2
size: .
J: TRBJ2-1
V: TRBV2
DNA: TGTGCCAGCAGGGTACTAGCGGGGGGCTACAATGAGCAGTTCTTC
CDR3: CASRVLAGGYNEQFF

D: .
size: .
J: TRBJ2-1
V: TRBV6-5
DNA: TGTGCCAGCGGAGAGACGATAGACAATGAGCAGTTCTTC
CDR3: CASGETIDNEQFF

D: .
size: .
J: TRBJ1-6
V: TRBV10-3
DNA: TGTGCCATCAGTTTTCGGCCCCGCGGGAATAATTCACCCCTCCACTTT
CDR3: CAISFRPRGNNSPLHF

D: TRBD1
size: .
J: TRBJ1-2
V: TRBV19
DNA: TGTGCCAGTAGTGCCCGGGACAGGCTTAACTATGGCTACACCTTC
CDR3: CASSARDRLNYGYTF